These T cell receptor beta chains were read from a single sample in a study of T cell responses to AZD1222 COVID-19 vaccine. Some clones are missing from TCRdb's copy, which holds only in-frame ones; the method was immunoSEQ multiplex PCR. The table records under 150,000 clones, more than 85% of them present only once. The sample here was peripheral blood, taken on day 0 of AZD1222 vaccination. The receptors here all came from an adult in good health. Each CDR3 is given with its conserved first and last residue. Fields, in order: clone size, J gene, V gene, D gene, CDR3 protein, CDR3 DNA. The D gene is left open where the match is weak. Size is omitted from some rows. Given values are once, few, many or a class for expanded clones.

size: NA; J: TRBJ2-7; V: TRBV15; D: TRBD2; CDR3: CATSRDRGLDSYEQYF; DNA: TGTGCCACCAGCAGAGATAGAGGACTAGATTCCTACGAGCAGTACTTC
size: NA; J: TRBJ2-1; V: TRBV12-3/TRBV12-4; D: NA; CDR3: CASTPESGDEQFF; DNA: TGTGCCAGCACCCCCGAGTCGGGCGATGAGCAGTTCTTC
size: NA; J: TRBJ2-1; V: TRBV7-6; D: NA; CDR3: CASSLERRPPWNEQFF; DNA: TGTGCCAGCAGCTTAGAGCGGCGACCGCCTTGGAATGAGCAGTTCTTC
size: NA; J: TRBJ1-3; V: TRBV5-4; D: TRBD1; CDR3: CASSSGQALTGNTIYF; DNA: TGTGCCAGCAGCTCCGGACAGGCATTAACTGGAAACACCATATATTTT
size: few; J: TRBJ1-5; V: TRBV7-9; D: NA; CDR3: CASSFGVGARNQPQHF; DNA: TGTGCCAGCAGCTTTGGCGTGGGGGCAAGGAATCAGCCCCAGCATTTT
size: NA; J: TRBJ2-6; V: TRBV13; D: NA; CDR3: CASSSFRLLGANVLTF; DNA: TGTGCCAGCAGCTCTTTCAGGCTTTTGGGGGCCAACGTCCTGACTTTC
size: NA; J: TRBJ1-3; V: TRBV2; D: NA; CDR3: CASSGGSRPGRGNTIYF; DNA: TGTGCCAGCAGTGGGGGGTCCCGACCAGGGAGAGGAAACACCATATATTTT
size: NA; J: TRBJ2-1; V: TRBV6-5; D: NA; CDR3: CASSYRAASSYNEQFF; DNA: TGTGCCAGCAGTTACCGGGCCGCGAGCTCCTACAATGAGCAGTTCTTC
size: NA; J: TRBJ2-7; V: TRBV5-1; D: NA; CDR3: CASTPGTSYEQYF; DNA: TGCGCCAGCACTCCAGGGACGTCCTACGAGCAGTACTTC
size: NA; J: TRBJ2-5; V: TRBV6-4; D: NA; CDR3: CASSDIGWGETQYF; DNA: TGTGCCAGCAGTGACATCGGCTGGGGGGAGACCCAGTACTTC
size: NA; J: TRBJ2-3; V: TRBV4-2; D: NA; CDR3: CASSFGPPGTDTQYF; DNA: TGTGCCAGCAGCTTTGGCCCCCCTGGCACAGATACGCAGTATTTT
size: NA; J: TRBJ1-5; V: TRBV12-3/TRBV12-4; D: NA; CDR3: CASSLQANQPQHF; DNA: TGTGCCAGCAGTCTTCAAGCGAATCAGCCCCAGCATTTT
size: NA; J: TRBJ1-6; V: TRBV5-1; D: NA; CDR3: CASSPLQGSNSPLHF; DNA: TGCGCCAGCAGCCCTTTACAGGGAAGCAATTCACCCCTCCACTTT
size: NA; J: TRBJ1-6; V: TRBV11-2; D: TRBD1; CDR3: CASSLVGTANSPLHF; DNA: TGTGCCAGCAGCTTAGTAGGGACAGCGAATTCACCCCTCCACTTT
size: NA; J: TRBJ1-5; V: TRBV23-1; D: NA; CDR3: CAIEGGTGLLGNQPQHF; DNA: TGCGCCATCGAGGGAGGAACAGGTCTGTTGGGGAATCAGCCCCAGCATTTT
size: NA; J: TRBJ1-1; V: TRBV19; D: NA; CDR3: CASSPRGGPTEAFF; DNA: TGTGCCAGTAGTCCCCGCGGCGGGCCCACTGAAGCTTTCTTT
size: NA; J: TRBJ2-5; V: TRBV18; D: NA; CDR3: CASSPPGQGQKTQYF; DNA: TGTGCCAGCTCACCACCCGGGCAGGGACAAAAGACCCAGTACTTC
size: NA; J: TRBJ2-7; V: TRBV27; D: TRBD2; CDR3: CASSYSAGTSYEQYF; DNA: TGTGCCAGCAGTTATTCAGCGGGGACTTCCTACGAGCAGTACTTC
size: NA; J: TRBJ1-6; V: TRBV6-5; D: TRBD1; CDR3: CASLGQGNSPLHF; DNA: TGTGCCAGCTTAGGACAGGGAAATTCACCCCTCCACTTT
size: NA; J: TRBJ1-1; V: TRBV2; D: NA; CDR3: CASSEVFTEAFF; DNA: TGTGCCAGCAGTGAAGTTTTCACTGAAGCTTTCTTT
size: once; J: TRBJ2-3; V: TRBV7-9; D: NA; CDR3: CASSFWEARTDTQYF; DNA: TGTGCCAGCAGCTTCTGGGAGGCCCGCACAGATACGCAGTATTTT
size: NA; J: TRBJ1-3; V: TRBV30; D: TRBD1; CDR3: CAWSAGTGANGNTIYF; DNA: TGTGCCTGGTCCGCCGGGACAGGGGCTAATGGAAACACCATATATTTT
size: NA; J: TRBJ2-7; V: TRBV6-2/TRBV6-3; D: NA; CDR3: CASSQADFRSNF; DNA: TGTGCCAGCAGCCAGGCGGACTTCCGCAGTAACTTC
size: NA; J: TRBJ1-2; V: TRBV25-1; D: TRBD1; CDR3: CASSESRQGVYGYTF; DNA: TGTGCCAGCAGTGAATCAAGACAGGGTGTCTATGGCTACACCTTC
size: NA; J: TRBJ1-2; V: TRBV4-1; D: NA; CDR3: CASSQIMSVTGNYGYTF; DNA: TGCGCCAGCAGCCAGATTATGAGTGTGACGGGGAATTATGGCTACACCTTC
size: NA; J: TRBJ1-2; V: TRBV5-1; D: NA; CDR3: CASSLGLWGYTF; DNA: TGCGCCAGCAGCCTCGGCCTCTGGGGCTACACCTTC
size: NA; J: TRBJ2-7; V: TRBV19; D: TRBD1; CDR3: CASQQEGGQGYHEQYF; DNA: TGTGCCAGTCAACAGGAAGGGGGACAGGGGTACCACGAGCAGTACTTC
size: NA; J: TRBJ1-1; V: TRBV5-1; D: NA; CDR3: CASSLERGNTEAFF; DNA: TGCGCCAGCAGCTTGGAGAGGGGGAACACTGAAGCTTTCTTT
size: NA; J: TRBJ2-7; V: TRBV7-9; D: NA; CDR3: CASSLGGAVYEQYF; DNA: TGTGCCAGCAGCTTAGGGGGCGCGGTCTACGAGCAGTACTTC
size: NA; J: TRBJ2-7; V: TRBV7-8; D: NA; CDR3: CASSPTGAGYEQYF; DNA: TGTGCCAGCAGCCCTACGGGGGCGGGCTACGAGCAGTACTTC
size: few; J: TRBJ2-7; V: TRBV7-9; D: NA; CDR3: CASSLAMGAIYEQYF; DNA: TGTGCCAGCAGCTTAGCAATGGGGGCGATCTACGAGCAGTACTTC
size: once; J: TRBJ1-1; V: TRBV7-2; D: NA; CDR3: CASSLYGGEAFF; DNA: TGTGCCAGCAGCCTATACGGGGGCGAAGCTTTCTTT
size: once; J: TRBJ1-2; V: TRBV5-3; D: NA; CDR3: CARAVQPYGYTF; DNA: TGTGCCAGAGCGGTCCAACCTTATGGCTACACCTTC
size: NA; J: TRBJ2-4; V: TRBV20-1; D: TRBD2; CDR3: CSASRAGGAKNIQYF; DNA: TGCAGTGCTAGTCGAGCGGGGGGGGCCAAAAACATTCAGTACTTC
size: NA; J: TRBJ1-6; V: TRBV11-2; D: TRBD1; CDR3: CASSFPQGLYNSPLHF; DNA: TGTGCCAGCAGCTTCCCACAGGGGCTCTATAATTCACCCCTCCACTTT
size: NA; J: TRBJ1-2; V: TRBV7-6; D: TRBD1; CDR3: CASSLEAGQSMYGYTF; DNA: TGTGCCAGCAGCTTAGAAGCGGGACAGAGCATGTATGGCTACACCTTC
size: NA; J: TRBJ2-7; V: TRBV7-9; D: TRBD1; CDR3: CASSPYRTGDYEQYF; DNA: TGTGCCAGCAGCCCATACCGGACAGGCGACTACGAGCAGTACTTC
size: NA; J: TRBJ2-1; V: TRBV19; D: TRBD2; CDR3: CASSIAPPIAGFYNEQFF; DNA: TGTGCCAGTAGTATAGCTCCCCCTATAGCGGGGTTTTACAATGAGCAGTTCTTC
size: NA; J: TRBJ2-7; V: TRBV6-5; D: TRBD1; CDR3: CASRYTGGSYEQYF; DNA: TGTGCCAGCAGGTATACAGGGGGCTCCTACGAGCAGTACTTC
size: NA; J: TRBJ1-1; V: TRBV5-4; D: NA; CDR3: CASSLFGGEAFF; DNA: TGTGCCAGCAGCTTGTTCGGAGGCGAAGCTTTCTTT
size: NA; J: TRBJ2-7; V: TRBV6-2/TRBV6-3; D: NA; CDR3: CASSYSPGNEQYF; DNA: TGTGCCAGCAGTTATTCCCCGGGTAACGAGCAGTACTTC
size: NA; J: TRBJ1-3; V: TRBV5-6; D: NA; CDR3: CASSSPGLALLGNTIYF; DNA: TGTGCCAGCAGCTCACCGGGACTTGCACTCCTTGGAAACACCATATATTTT
size: NA; J: TRBJ1-1; V: TRBV10-3; D: NA; CDR3: CAISEGPTGNTEAFF; DNA: TGTGCCATCAGTGAAGGCCCGACAGGGAACACTGAAGCTTTCTTT
size: NA; J: TRBJ1-1; V: TRBV25-1; D: NA; CDR3: CASSESSSGLDTEAFF; DNA: TGTGCCAGCAGTGAAAGCTCCTCCGGACTTGACACTGAAGCTTTCTTT
size: NA; J: TRBJ1-1; V: TRBV7-7; D: NA; CDR3: CASSQEVNTEAFF; DNA: TGTGCTAGCAGTCAGGAGGTGAACACTGAAGCTTTCTTT
size: NA; J: TRBJ1-5; V: TRBV19; D: TRBD1; CDR3: CASSIANTGGGNQPQHF; DNA: TGTGCCAGTAGTATAGCCAATACAGGGGGCGGCAATCAGCCCCAGCATTTT
size: NA; J: TRBJ2-3; V: TRBV4-3; D: TRBD2; CDR3: CASSPGLAGGPVTQYF; DNA: TGCGCCAGCAGCCCCGGACTAGCGGGGGGTCCCGTTACGCAGTATTTT
size: NA; J: TRBJ2-7; V: TRBV18; D: TRBD2; CDR3: CASSPLAGDEQYF; DNA: TGTGCCAGCTCCCCACTAGCGGGAGACGAGCAGTACTTC
size: NA; J: TRBJ2-2; V: TRBV4-2; D: TRBD2; CDR3: CASSLTSGSPTGELFF; DNA: TGTGCCAGCAGCCTTACCAGCGGGAGCCCTACCGGGGAGCTGTTTTTT
size: NA; J: TRBJ2-3; V: TRBV10-3; D: TRBD2; CDR3: CAISAAGGASDTQYF; DNA: TGTGCCATCAGTGCAGCGGGAGGTGCGTCAGATACGCAGTATTTT
size: few; J: TRBJ2-3; V: TRBV4-1; D: TRBD2; CDR3: CASSQDGAGVSTDTQYF; DNA: TGCGCCAGCAGCCAAGATGGGGCGGGAGTGAGTACAGATACGCAGTATTTT
size: NA; J: TRBJ1-2; V: TRBV9; D: NA; CDR3: CASSVDDSPIYGYTF; DNA: TGTGCCAGCAGCGTAGATGACTCCCCCATTTATGGCTACACCTTC
size: NA; J: TRBJ2-2; V: TRBV3-1/TRBV3-2; D: NA; CDR3: CASSQVRFANTGELFF; DNA: TGTGCCAGCAGCCAGGTGAGGTTCGCGAACACCGGGGAGCTGTTTTTT
size: NA; J: TRBJ1-6; V: TRBV7-2; D: NA; CDR3: CASSSGVGALHF; DNA: TGTGCCAGCAGCTCCGGTGTCGGGGCCCTCCACTTT